Below, 32 T cell receptor beta chains from the same sample are listed, as sequenced in a study of blood T cells in healthy people across ages. With a J-beta primer mix and a sample-barcoded 5' primer, a second PCR ran roughly 6 to 12 cycles. TCRdb reprocessed the 5' RACE reads with MiXCR, giving one entry per CDR3 protein. The sample shows about 750,000 distinct CDR3 sequences, about 55% of them seen only once. Sequencing input: blood. Every receptor here comes from an older man in good health.

This clonotype was counted a few times. The chain has TRBV3-1 and TRBJ2-5, with no clear D. The V and J ends lost 5 bases and 1 base respectively, with 11 bases between them. Looked up from germline, CDR1 is LGHDT and CDR2 is YNNKEL (reference sequence). This CDR3 has 14 amino acids. The CDR3 is CASSGMGSQETQYF. For the CDR3, the DNA is TGTGCCAGCAGCGGGATGGGGTCCCAAGAGACCCAGTACTTC.

The chain employs TRBV20-1 and TRBJ1-5, with D tentatively TRBD1 (5 bases). This CDR3 region has 17 residues. The germline CDR1 and CDR2 sequences are DFQATT and SNEGSKA (reference sequence). The V end was cut by 6 bases, the J end by 3 bases, with 24 bases between. CDR3 sequence: CSARAPGAGRNNQPQHF. For the CDR3, the DNA is TGCAGTGCGAGGGCCCCCGGGGCAGGGAGGAACAATCAGCCCCAGCATTTT.

The CDR3 reads CAIKSSYNSPLHF. CDR3 sequence (DNA): TGTGCCATTAAGAGCTCCTATAATTCACCCCTCCACTTT. The rearrangement joins TRBV28 to TRBJ1-6, with D unresolved. Germline lookup yields CDR1 MDHEN and CDR2 SYDVKM. This CDR3 is built from 13 residues. Trimming pared 10 bases from V and 0 bases from J, leaving 7 bases between.

This chain joins TRBV20-1 and TRBJ2-1; 12 positions match TRBD2. This CDR3 comprises 14 residues. V dropped 6 bases and J dropped 8; count of bases not matched to a gene: 8. CDR1 is DFQATT and CDR2 is SNEGSKA in the germline V gene (reference sequence). CDR3 in amino acids: CSALPSGRAHEQFF. In DNA form, the CDR3 reads TGCAGTGCACTACCTAGCGGGAGGGCCCATGAGCAGTTCTTC.

The genes are TRBV25-1 and TRBJ1-4, with D unresolved. Trimming pared 3 bases from V and 10 bases from J, leaving 12 bases between. CDR1 MGHDK and CDR2 SYGVNS come from the germline V gene. CDR3 length equals 13 residues. The CDR3 protein is CASSDLARGKLFF. CDR3 nucleotide sequence: TGTGCCAGCAGTGATTTGGCAAGAGGAAAACTGTTTTTT.

This clonotype was counted between two and nine times. The chain links TRBV12-3 or TRBV12-4 to TRBJ2-5, with D possibly called TRBD1 or TRBD2 (5 bases each). This CDR3 has 16 residues. V was trimmed by 7 bases and J by 11 bases, leaving 29 bases between them. The CDR3 DNA is TGTGCCAGCACGCTTTCCCCGGGACCTTCGTTTGGGGAGCAGTACTTC. Translation: CASTLSPGPSFGEQYF.

The chain is built from TRBV5-4 and TRBJ2-7; D gene unclear. This CDR3 has 14 amino acids. Trimming removed 0 bases at V and 0 bases at J, with 7 bases between. CDR1 is SGHNT, CDR2 YYREEE, per germline (reference sequence). The CDR3 DNA follows: TGTGCCAGCAGCTTGGAGGCGAGCTCCTACGAGCAGTACTTC. Its protein is CASSLEASSYEQYF.

Details on this clonotype: A junction end diverges from the germline sequence, so it may reflect a read error. The gene calls are TRBV7-8 and TRBJ2-1, with TRBD2 matching 10 bases. The germline V gene encodes CDR1 SGHVS and CDR2 FQNEAQ. The CDR3 is 18 amino acids. The CDR3 is CASSPPEASGSGDNEQFF. The CDR3 DNA reads as TGCGCCAGCAGCCCCCCGGAGGCTAGCGGGAGTGGGGACAATGAGCAGTTCTTC.

Of note for this clonotype: A much larger clone differs by one base, so this may be a read error. CDR3 sequence: CSALAGNTDTQYF. In nucleotides, the CDR3 is TGCAGCGCCCTGGCAGGGAATACAGATACGCAGTATTTT. The chain carries TRBV29-1 and TRBJ2-3, with D tentatively TRBD1 (5 bases). This CDR3 comprises 13 residues. V was shortened by 7 bases and J by 3 bases, with 14 bases between the two germline ends. Germline V gives CDR1 SQVTM, CDR2 ANQGSEA.

In regard to this clonotype: The junction does not match germline at one end; this may be a read error. This chain connects TRBV9 to TRBJ2-1, with 11 bases lining up with TRBD2. Per germline, CDR1 SGDLS and CDR2 YYNGEE. CDR3 length: 15 residues. CDR3 sequence reads: CASSGSSGRRNERFF. The CDR3 DNA reads TGTGCCAGCAGTGGGTCTAGCGGGAGGAGGAACGAGCGGTTCTTC.

This clonotype has a handful of counts. The chain has TRBV18 and TRBJ2-7, with 9 bases matching TRBD2. CDR3 length: 15 residues. Germline values: CDR1 KGHSH, CDR2 LQKENI. The V and J ends lost 2 bases and 2 bases, in that order; junction bases with no gene match: 4. The CDR3 region is CASSPETSGAYEQYF. CDR3 sequence (DNA): TGTGCCAGCTCACCAGAGACTAGCGGTGCCTACGAGCAGTACTTC. The variable domain in full, completed from reference TRBV18 and TRBJ2-7, reads NAGVMQNPRHLVRRRGQEARLRCSPMKGHSHVYWYRQLPEEGLKFMVYLQKENIIDESGMPKERFSAEFPKEGPSILRIQQVVRGDSAAYFCASSPETSGAYEQYFGPGTRLTVT.

In the case of this clonotype: The germline gene is not matched at one end of the junction; a read error may be the cause. The rearrangement joins TRBV29-1 to TRBJ2-7; TRBD1 agrees at 8 bases. The CDR3 sequence is 13 residues long. Germline V gives CDR1 SQVTM, CDR2 ANQGSEA. The CDR3 nucleotides are TGCAGCGTTGGCCAGGGGGCATCCTTCGAGCAGTACTTC. The encoded protein is CSVGQGASFEQYF.

This clonotype was seen more than once but under ten times. The chain carries TRBV2 and TRBJ1-4, with D possibly matching TRBD1 (5 bases). Germline CDR1 is SNHLY and CDR2 is FYNNEI. The germline V and J ends were trimmed by 1 base and 7 bases, with 16 bases remaining between them. This CDR3 contains 16 residues. DNA for the CDR3: TGTGCCAGCAGTGAAGAGGGGATGTTGGTGGGTGAAAAACTGTTTTTT. This encodes CASSEEGMLVGEKLFF. The full variable domain, its missing parts supplied by reference TRBV2 and TRBJ1-4, is EPEVTQTPSHQVTQMGQEVILRCVPISNHLYFYWYRQILGQKVEFLVSFYNNEISEKSEIFDDQFSVERPDGSNFTLKIRSTKLEDSAMYFCASSEEGMLVGEKLFFGSGTQLSVL.

The V call is TRBV5-5, the J call TRBJ2-4; TRBD2 matches 8 bases. The end of the DNA is better explained by TRBJ2-7, so the J call may be wrong. This CDR3 has 15 residues. Germline CDR1 reads SGHKS; CDR2 reads YYEKEE (reference sequence). The CDR3, as DNA: TGTGCCAGCAGCCCGGCAGCGGGAGTTAGTTACGAGCAGTACTTC. Protein: CASSPAAGVSYEQYF.

J is TRBJ2-2 and V is TRBV5-1, with a possible D match to TRBD2 (5 bases). CDR1 SGHRS and CDR2 YFSETQ come from the germline V gene. V was clipped by 0 bases and J by 4 bases, with 25 bases between them. This CDR3 spans 20 amino acids. The chain's CDR3 is CASSLAGKGVARNGTGELFF. CDR3 nucleotides: TGCGCCAGCAGCTTGGCCGGGAAGGGCGTTGCGCGGAACGGCACCGGGGAGCTGTTTTTT.

This clonotype was counted only a few times. The gene calls are TRBV28 and TRBJ2-3, with D possibly TRBD2 on 6 matching bases. The CDR3 loop spans 15 amino acids. Between the trimmed V and J ends, which lost 5 bases and 4 bases, there was a span of 16 bases. CDR1 is MDHEN and CDR2 is SYDVKM in the germline V gene. In DNA form, the CDR3 reads TGTGCCAGCAGTACCGACGGGAGTCAGTCAGATACGCAGTATTTT. Its translation: CASSTDGSQSDTQYF.

As regards this clonotype: A read error may account for a junction end that differs from germline. V and J are TRBV10-3 and TRBJ2-3; the match to TRBD2 covers 8 bases. Germline values: CDR1 ENHRY, CDR2 SYGVKD. The CDR3 runs 16 residues. CDR3 DNA sequence: TGTGCCAGCAGTTACTTGGTGCGGGGGGCGACAGATACGCAGTATTTT. The encoded protein is CASSYLVRGATDTQYF.

V usage is TRBV9 and J usage is TRBJ2-5; possibly TRBD1 for D (5 bases). The CDR3 is 16 amino acids. Germline V gene sequence: CDR1 SGDLS, CDR2 YYNGEE. V lost 3 bases, J lost 11 bases, and 26 bases lay in between. The CDR3 coding sequence is TGTGCCAGCAGCGGACAGACATCCCACTCCTACAATGAGCAGTACTTC. The encoded protein is CASSGQTSHSYNEQYF.

Here the CDR3 DNA reads TGTGCCAGCAGTTCCTACAGGGCCGGGAGTCCCTACGAGCAGTACTTC. It translates to CASSSYRAGSPYEQYF. This chain links TRBV6-5 with TRBJ2-7, with D possibly being TRBD1 or TRBD2 (6 bases each). Looked up from germline, CDR1 is MNHEY and CDR2 is SVGAGI. This CDR3 is built from 16 residues. Between the trimmed V and J ends, which lost 4 bases and 2 bases, there was a span of 18 bases.

This chain uses TRBV21-1 with TRBJ2-5; no check of the table's D call, TRBD2, against the DNA was made. TRBV21-1 is recorded as a pseudogene. This CDR3 comprises 20 residues. The CDR3 sequence: CASSKVGPHPTGRLEETQYF. The CDR3 coding sequence is TGTGCCAGCAGCAAAGTAGGGCCCCATCCCACGGGACGCTTGGAGGAGACCCAGTACTTC.

This clonotype was counted a few times. The rearrangement uses TRBV7-9 and TRBJ2-1; TRBD2 matches at 11 bases. CDR1 and CDR2 from the germline V gene are SEHNR and FQNEAQ (reference sequence). The CDR3 loop spans 18 amino acids. V trimming: 5 bases; J trimming: 6 bases; junction bases outside the gene matches: 15. The CDR3 reads CASSRLTSGNILFNEQFF. CDR3 coding DNA: TGTGCCAGCAGCCGCTTGACTAGCGGGAACATCCTTTTCAATGAGCAGTTCTTC.

The chain recombines TRBV3-1 with TRBJ1-6, with no clear D. CDR1 LGHDT and CDR2 YNNKEL come from the germline V gene (reference sequence). V was cut by 4 bases and J by 14 bases, with 15 bases left in between. The CDR3 spans 13 residues. The CDR3 sequence is CASSPPEARSLHF. The CDR3 region has the DNA TGTGCCAGCAGCCCCCCGGAAGCTCGATCCCTCCACTTT. The complete variable domain, with remaining parts taken from reference TRBV3-1 and TRBJ1-6, reads DTAVSQTPKYLVTQMGNDKSIKCEQNLGHDTMYWYKQDSKKFLKIMFSYNNKELIINETVPNRFSPKSPDKAHLNLHINSLELGDSAVYFCASSPPEARSLHFGNGTRLTVT.

The J gene is TRBJ2-1, the V gene TRBV12-3 or TRBV12-4; D might be TRBD1 (6 bases). This CDR3 has 14 amino acids. Trimming removed 2 bases from V and 2 bases from J, with 7 bases in between. The CDR3 here is CASSLRDTYNEQFF. CDR3 DNA sequence: TGTGCCAGCAGTTTACGGGACACCTACAATGAGCAGTTCTTC.

The rearrangement links TRBV9 to TRBJ2-7, with D possibly called TRBD1 or TRBD2 (5 bases each). The DNA end is more similar to TRBJ2-5, so the J call may be wrong. CDR3 length: 13 amino acids. Germline V gene lookup returns CDR1 SGDLS and CDR2 YYNGEE. The CDR3 nucleotides read TGTGCCAGCAGCGTATATTCGGGACAGACCCAGTACTTC. Protein: CASSVYSGQTQYF.

The genes are TRBV12-3 or TRBV12-4 and TRBJ1-5; 7 bases are shared with TRBD1. The CDR3 is 14 amino acids. Germline trimming cut 5 bases from V and 6 bases from J; bases unmatched to any gene: 7. Here the CDR3 DNA reads TGTGCCAGCAGTCCACAGGGGACGAGTCAGCCCCAGCATTTT. Protein: CASSPQGTSQPQHF.

Regarding this clonotype: At one end, the junction sequence differs from germline, possibly due to a read error. The rearrangement links TRBV6-2 or TRBV6-3 to TRBJ1-1; no clear D gene. Germline V gene data show CDR1 as MNHEY and CDR2 as SVGEGT. This CDR3 comprises 12 residues. The CDR3, as DNA: TGTGCCAGTAGTGGGGAGAACGCTGAAGCTTTCTTT. It encodes CASSGENAEAFF.

The chain has TRBV20-1 and TRBJ2-2; D ambiguous. CDR1 DFQATT and CDR2 SNEGSKA come from the germline V gene (reference sequence). The CDR3 has 18 residues. V was trimmed by 3 bases and J by 3 bases, leaving 23 bases between them. CDR3 loop: CSARGRRPERPDTGELFF. The CDR3 DNA sequence: TGCAGTGCTAGGGGTAGACGGCCCGAACGCCCTGACACCGGGGAGCTGTTTTTT.

The chain recombines TRBV7-2 with TRBJ2-1, with 7 bases that match TRBD2. This CDR3 region has 14 residues. V shed 6 bases and J 10 bases; nucleotides not matched to a gene: 12. Germline CDR1 SGHTA, CDR2 FQGNSA. The CDR3 loop is CASRFVAGMREQFF. CDR3 sequence (DNA): TGTGCCAGCAGATTCGTAGCGGGTATGCGGGAGCAGTTCTTC.

The J gene is TRBJ2-5, the V gene TRBV18; D could derive from TRBD1 or TRBD2 (5 bases each). The CDR3 contains 14 residues. The V end lost 4 bases, the J end lost 11 bases, and 20 bases lay between the germline ends. Germline assignment: CDR1 KGHSH and CDR2 LQKENI. The CDR3 DNA reads TGTGCCAGCTCACAAGGGACGGACTCCAATGAGCAGTACTTC. Protein: CASSQGTDSNEQYF.

The gene calls are TRBV6-2 or TRBV6-3 and TRBJ2-7; 11 positions agree with TRBD2. The CDR3 length is 18 residues. In germline, CDR1 is MNHEY, CDR2 SVGEGT. Trimming at V came to 3 bases and at J to 10 bases, leaving 20 bases not matched to a gene. The CDR3 nucleotides are TGTGCCAGCAGTTATTCCCCTTTAGCGGGAGGGTCTCCGGAAACCCAGTACTTC. This codes for CASSYSPLAGGSPETQYF.

This sequence joins TRBV16 and TRBJ1-6; D is unclear. Trimming cost V 1 base and J 0 bases, with 7 bases left between them. Germline values: CDR1 KGHSY, CDR2 FQNENV. This CDR3 is built from 16 residues. This CDR3 is CASSQFSASYNSPLHF. CDR3 sequence (DNA): TGTGCCAGCAGCCAATTTTCGGCCTCCTATAATTCACCCCTCCACTTT.

This chain uses TRBV27 with TRBJ2-5; 10 bases agree with TRBD2. The CDR3 is 14 residues long. J lost 7 bases, V lost 5 bases, and 7 bases had no gene match. Germline-derived CDR1 and CDR2 are MNHEY and SMNVEV (reference sequence). The CDR3 protein is CASSPTSGFLTQYF. The CDR3 nucleotides read TGTGCCAGCAGTCCGACTAGCGGGTTTCTGACCCAGTACTTC.